This T cell receptor beta chain stems from a study of cytomegalovirus exposure and HLA in healthy donors. The V and J ends lost 5 bases and 3 bases respectively, with 11 bases between them. Germline CDR1 SGHTA, CDR2 FQGNSA. CDR3 length: 13 residues. This table comes from immunoSEQ multiplex PCR, and its TCRdb copy is limited to in-frame clones, with some not included. The table includes over 150,000 clones, approximately 86% detected once. The chain carries TRBV7-2 and TRBJ2-7; perhaps TRBD1 as D (7 bases). This clonotype was sampled from a man younger than 35 in good health and CMV-seropositive. The sample comprised PBMCs. The CDR3 DNA is TGTGCCAGCAGCGCGGGACAGAACTACGAGCAGTACTTC. This gives the protein CASSAGQNYEQYF.